This passage covers 9 T cell receptor beta chains from one sample sequenced in a study of blood T cell repertoires in COVID-19. Clones were sequenced by immunoSEQ multiplex PCR, and TCRdb holds only the in-frame ones, with some missing. Counted here are roughly 250,000 clones, around 89% occurring once; the ten biggest clones make up about 0.8%. The sequenced material came from peripheral blood. Source of these receptors: a man aged 30 to 45 with acute or convalescent COVID-19.

In its sample, this clone was seen a few times. The CDR3 here is CASSLSRGVGNTIYF. The CDR3 DNA is TGTGCCAGCAGCTTAAGCAGGGGAGTCGGAAACACCATATATTTT. The V and J genes are TRBV7-6 and TRBJ1-3, with D maybe TRBD1 (6 bases). The CDR3 sequence is 15 residues long. V lost 2 bases to trimming and J lost 4 bases, with 12 bases between them. Germline lookup yields CDR1 SGHVS and CDR2 FNYEAQ.

The gene calls are TRBV19 and TRBJ1-6; tentative D call: TRBD1 (6 bases). Trimming removed 7 bases from V and 11 bases from J, with 9 bases in between. Per the germline V gene, CDR1 is LNHDA and CDR2 is SQIVND (reference sequence). CDR3 length equals 11 residues. CDR3 coding DNA: TGTGCCAGTATTAGGGGGACACCCCTCCACTTT. This codes for CASIRGTPLHF.

The rearrangement joins TRBV2 to TRBJ1-1, with D unclear. CDR3 length: 12 residues. Germline values: CDR1 SNHLY, CDR2 FYNNEI. Trimming stripped 6 bases from V and 4 bases from J, with 9 bases between. The chain's CDR3 is CASSRLITEAFF. CDR3 sequence (DNA): TGTGCCAGCAGCAGACTCATCACTGAAGCTTTCTTT.

The rearrangement uses TRBV5-1 and TRBJ2-7, with 7 bases that match TRBD2. There are 14 residues in the CDR3. Trimming removed 2 bases from V and 5 bases from J; junction bases left unmatched: 7. Looked up from germline, CDR1 is SGHRS and CDR2 is YFSETQ. CDR3 loop: CASSFNAGANEQYF. For the CDR3, the DNA is TGCGCCAGCAGCTTTAATGCGGGAGCTAACGAGCAGTACTTC.

The chain has TRBV2 and TRBJ2-1, with D unclear. V was cut by 6 bases and J by 8 bases, with 11 bases left in between. The CDR3 totals 12 residues. In germline, CDR1 is SNHLY, CDR2 FYNNEI. CDR3 region: CASRRGEDEQFF. CDR3 bases: TGTGCCAGCAGGCGAGGAGAGGATGAGCAGTTCTTC.

V usage is TRBV2 and J usage is TRBJ1-6; 9 positions agree with TRBD1. The CDR3 length is 14 residues. V lost 8 bases, J lost 10 bases, and 9 bases stayed unmatched. Germline V gene lookup returns CDR1 SNHLY and CDR2 FYNNEI. The CDR3 coding sequence is TGTGCCAGCGGGGGACAGGGAGGGTGGTCACCCCTCCACTTT. This codes for CASGGQGGWSPLHF.

The genes are TRBV10-1 and TRBJ1-3, with 7 bases matching TRBD1. V dropped 3 bases and J dropped 4; count of bases not matched to a gene: 3. CDR1 WNHNN and CDR2 SYGVQD come from the germline V gene (reference sequence). The CDR3 contains 14 residues. The CDR3 DNA reads TGCGCCAGCAGTGACCCGGGACAGGGAAACACCATATATTTT. Its translation: CASSDPGQGNTIYF.

The V and J genes are TRBV19 and TRBJ2-1, with 7 nucleotides matching TRBD1. The CDR3 spans 15 residues. V shed 4 bases and J 1 base; nucleotides not matched to a gene: 4. The V gene's germline CDR1 is LNHDA and CDR2 SQIVND (reference sequence). This CDR3 is CASSNRGGSYNEQFF. Here the CDR3 DNA reads TGTGCCAGTAGTAACAGGGGCGGATCCTACAATGAGCAGTTCTTC.

This chain connects TRBV5-4 to TRBJ1-1; D unclear. The length of the CDR3 is 13 residues. The germline gives CDR1 SGHNT, CDR2 YYREEE (reference sequence). The ends were cut back, 0 bases at V and 1 base at J, with 4 bases in the middle. CDR3 DNA sequence: TGTGCCAGCAGCTTGGCAGGGAACACTGAAGCTTTCTTT. Protein sequence: CASSLAGNTEAFF.